Listed here is a single T cell receptor (beta chain). These data are taken from a study of blood T cell repertoires in COVID-19. The overall study: Specimens from acute and convalescent COVID-19 originated in the United States, Italy and Spain. Nucleic acid was either cDNA or gDNA, and it came from T cells, B-cell-depleted T cells, or PBMCs.

Authors' analysis steps: Nucleated cell counts were estimated from reference gene primer amplification. Clones were sequenced by immunoSEQ multiplex PCR, and TCRdb holds only the in-frame ones, with some missing. V, J and clone size derive from that table, while D and trimming were established from the DNA sequence. The sample includes approximately 60,000 clones, approximately 79% of them seen just once. The V segment lost 5 bases and the J segment 0 bases; nucleotides outside the gene matches: 7. CDR1 and CDR2 (germline): ENHRY, SYGVKD. The CDR3 sequence is 16 residues long. The clonotype comes from a man aged 55-75 years with acute or convalescent COVID-19. The V and J genes are TRBV10-3 and TRBJ1-1; 9 bases map to TRBD1. The sequenced material came from peripheral blood. In DNA form, the CDR3 reads TGTGCCATCAGTCTAAACAGGGGGCCTGTGAACACTGAAGCTTTCTTT. Its translation: CAISLNRGPVNTEAFF.